A single sample gave rise to the 8 T cell receptor beta chains below, sequenced in a study of T cells after yellow fever vaccination. TCRdb re-called the 5' RACE reads with MiXCR, one entry per CDR3 protein. In the table there are almost 30,000 distinct CDR3 sequences, roughly 6% of which are singletons. The material sequenced was PBMCs, either bulk or a sorted T-cell subset (CD4+, CD8+, memory, or dextramer-sorted; not recorded which), taken on the day of the yellow fever booster vaccination. These TCRs come from a man aged 25 to 40 who received the YFV17D yellow fever vaccine.

This clonotype was found a few times. This sequence joins TRBV10-2 and TRBJ2-5, with no clear D. From germline, CDR1 is WSHSY and CDR2 SAAADI. The CDR3 sequence is 12 residues long. V gave up 4 bases and J gave up 1 base, with 4 bases separating them. The CDR3: CASSVSQETQYF. In DNA form, the CDR3 reads TGCGCCAGCAGTGTCAGCCAAGAGACCCAGTACTTC.

V and J are TRBV6-1 and TRBJ1-5, with D possibly TRBD1 on 6 matching bases. This CDR3 is 13 amino acids long. The germline V and J ends were trimmed by 4 bases and 4 bases, with 8 bases remaining between them. Germline CDR1 and CDR2: MNHNS and SASEGT. The CDR3, as DNA: TGTGCCAGCAGTGGGACAGAGAATCAGCCCCAGCATTTT. Its translation is CASSGTENQPQHF.

This clonotype was seen ten or more times. The rearrangement links TRBV3-1 to TRBJ2-1; unclear D gene. The CDR3 has 12 amino acids. V shed 2 bases and J shed 6 bases, with 5 bases lying between them. Germline loops: CDR1 LGHDT, CDR2 YNNKEL (reference sequence). The CDR3 is CASSQMPNEQFF. The CDR3 nucleotides are TGTGCCAGCAGCCAAATGCCCAATGAGCAGTTCTTC.

Note on this clonotype: This may come from a read error, since a much larger clone is one base off. The chain joins TRBV4-3 to TRBJ2-2, with D perhaps TRBD2 (6 bases). The CDR3 has 14 amino acids. Germline lookup yields CDR1 LGHNA and CDR2 YSLEER. Written as DNA, the CDR3 is TGCGCCAGCAGCCCCGGGGATTGGACCGGGGGGCTGTTTTTT. It yields the protein CASSPGDWTGGLFF.

This clonotype was seen ten or more times. V and J are TRBV6-5 and TRBJ2-7; TRBD1 might be the D (5 bases). Germline loops: CDR1 MNHEY, CDR2 SVGAGI. The V gene lost 7 bases and the J gene lost 0 bases, with 13 bases spanning the gap. This CDR3 region has 14 residues. Here the CDR3 reads CASNPRAYSYEQYF. CDR3 bases: TGTGCCAGCAACCCCAGGGCCTACTCCTACGAGCAGTACTTC.

Worth noting for this clonotype: The germline gene is not matched at one end of the junction; a read error may be the cause. The gene calls are TRBV7-2 and TRBJ2-1; possibly TRBD2 for D (6 bases). CDR1 and CDR2 (germline): SGHTA, FQGNSA. The CDR3 contains 16 residues. The CDR3 region has the DNA TGTGTCAGCAGCTTAGATCCCGGGGGATCCTACAATGAGCAGTTCTTC. Its translation is CVSSLDPGGSYNEQFF.

In its sample, this clonotype was seen many times. The chain uses TRBV7-2 and TRBJ2-7; 9 bases are a match to TRBD2. The germline CDR1 and CDR2 sequences are SGHTA and FQGNSA. CDR3 length: 14 residues. The J segment lost 4 bases and the V segment lost 2 bases, leaving 3 bases of the junction unmatched. CDR3 region: CASSLSSGIYEQYF. In DNA, the CDR3 is TGTGCCAGCAGCTTATCTAGCGGGATTTACGAGCAGTACTTC.

This clonotype was seen repeatedly, ten times or more. The rearrangement uses TRBV6-5 and TRBJ2-7; D remains unclear. V lost 10 bases to trimming and J lost 2 bases, with 9 bases between them. Per germline, CDR1 MNHEY and CDR2 SVGAGI. The CDR3 has 11 residues. CDR3 residues: CATRSAYEQYF. The CDR3 nucleotides are TGTGCCACCCGGTCCGCCTACGAGCAGTACTTC.